The entry below gives a single T cell receptor (beta chain) sequence along with its context. These data are taken from a study of blood T cell repertoires in COVID-19. Seattle enrolled patients during active infection and tracked them longitudinally. TCRdb keeps only in-frame clones here, not all; method: immunoSEQ multiplex PCR. The sample lists about 22,000 clones; approximately 88% were seen once. The sequence derives from a man between 65 and 80 years old with COVID-19, enrolled during active disease. The material sequenced was peripheral blood.

CDR3 sequence reads: CASSPRLASSYNEQFF. CDR3 DNA: TGTGCCAGCAGCCCCAGACTAGCGAGCTCCTACAATGAGCAGTTCTTC. The rearrangement uses TRBV7-9 and TRBJ2-1, with 8 bases fitting TRBD2. In germline, CDR1 is SEHNR, CDR2 FQNEAQ (reference sequence). The CDR3 sequence is 16 residues long. V dropped 5 bases and J dropped 0; count of bases not matched to a gene: 6.